This TCR beta chain was identified in a study of cytomegalovirus exposure and HLA in healthy donors. In the study overall: As an earlier analysis found, about 179 million T cells yielded about 120 million unique TCR beta sequences.

PCR was performed using 60 Vbeta and 13 Jbeta primers. Sequenced by immunoSEQ multiplex PCR; TCRdb stores in-frame clones only, minus some. The table shows about 120,000 clones, with approximately 72% occurring only once. In this sample, this clone turned up once. What it recognizes is unknown. Findings and limits, study-wide: A later analysis showed that HLA-associated TCR beta chains had undergone more clonal expansion than equally common others.

Unmatched junction bases numbered 4, after V lost 6 bases and J lost 1 base. CDR1 is SQVTM and CDR2 is ANQGSEA in the germline V gene. This CDR3 is 14 amino acids long. J is TRBJ1-4 and V is TRBV29-1; 8 bases line up with TRBD1. This receptor was taken from a woman aged 45-60 years in good health and CMV-seropositive. Sequenced: PBMCs. The DNA of the CDR3 is TGCAGCGTCACCACAGGGGGAACTAATGAAAAACTGTTTTTT. Translation: CSVTTGGTNEKLFF.